The 5 T cell receptor beta chains reported below all come from one sample, sequenced in a study of blood T cell repertoires in COVID-19. Clones were read by immunoSEQ multiplex PCR, and TCRdb kept only the in-frame ones, dropping some. Among under 65,000 clones listed, more than 75% were seen once. The sequencing input was peripheral blood. The receptors stem from a woman in her sixties with acute or convalescent COVID-19.

This chain connects TRBV6-5 to TRBJ1-2; the D gene is possibly TRBD1 (6 bases). V gave up 5 bases and J gave up 5 bases, with 18 bases separating them. The CDR3 has 15 amino acids. CDR1 is MNHEY and CDR2 is SVGAGI in the germline V gene. The CDR3 loop reads CASSPTTGTIYGYTF. CDR3 in DNA: TGTGCCAGCAGTCCGACCACAGGGACCATTTATGGCTACACCTTC.

The V call is TRBV28, the J call TRBJ1-2, with 7 bases that match TRBD1. Germline V gene sequence: CDR1 MDHEN, CDR2 SYDVKM. This CDR3 comprises 13 residues. The trim removed 10 bases at V and 4 bases at J, leaving 9 bases unmatched. This CDR3 is CATITGATYGYTF. DNA for the CDR3: TGTGCCACCATAACAGGGGCGACCTATGGCTACACCTTC.

The chain employs TRBV7-2 and TRBJ2-2; 8 nucleotides line up with TRBD2. Germline values: CDR1 SGHTA, CDR2 FQGNSA. The J segment lost 6 bases and the V segment lost 5 bases, leaving 8 bases of the junction unmatched. The CDR3 sequence is 15 residues long. CDR3: CASSPLVAGSGELFF. The CDR3 DNA is TGTGCCAGCAGCCCGCTGGTAGCGGGGTCCGGGGAGCTGTTTTTT.

This sequence joins TRBV27 and TRBJ1-2, with no clear D. The CDR3 consists of 14 residues. V was trimmed by 5 bases and J by 3 bases, leaving 13 bases between them. CDR1 is MNHEY, CDR2 SMNVEV, per germline (reference sequence). This CDR3 is CASSATAAHYGYTF. For the CDR3, the DNA is TGTGCCAGCAGTGCTACAGCAGCTCACTATGGCTACACCTTC.

The chain has TRBV2 and TRBJ2-7, with TRBD2 identical over 7 bases. The CDR3 extends over 12 amino acids. CDR1 and CDR2 from the germline V gene are SNHLY and FYNNEI. With V trimmed by 6 bases and J by 5 bases, 4 bases remained unmatched. This chain's CDR3 is CASSPGRNEQYF. The CDR3 nucleotides are TGTGCCAGCAGCCCCGGGAGGAACGAGCAGTACTTC.